The text below deals with one T cell receptor beta chain. Its target is not known. The sample is drawn from a study of cytotoxic CD8 clonotypes in ibrutinib-treated CLL. Study as a whole: The cohort had about 11 relapsed/refractory and over 14 treatment-naive patients, 17 to 18 IGHV unmutated. Regarding the study as a whole: Baseline-level clonality went beyond age-matched healthy donors and moved in step with circulating CD8+ T-cell counts. The study found clonality rose at ibrutinib response, then fell toward baseline at progression. The study found public clonotypes uncommon, contracting or stable on treatment.

TCRdb's table, derived via immunoSEQ multiplex PCR, lists solely in-frame clones and lacks some. The sample holds 130,000 or so clones, roughly 80% seen once. CDR3 size: 15 residues. With 5 bases clipped from V and 1 base from J, the junction kept 2 bases outside the gene matches. Per germline, CDR1 SGHTA and CDR2 FQGNSA. This material consisted of PBMCs, taken after 12 months of ibrutinib treatment. The rearrangement uses TRBV7-2 and TRBJ2-5; 12 nucleotides match TRBD2. This clonotype originated in a human donor with chronic lymphocytic leukemia. Here the CDR3 reads CASSRTSGTQETQYF. CDR3 DNA sequence: TGTGCCAGCAGCAGGACTAGCGGGACCCAAGAGACCCAGTACTTC.